The source of this T cell receptor beta chain is a study of regulatory T cells in long-lasting Graves disease (dated by TCRdb to about 2021). General notes on the study: Antithyroid drugs had been taken for less than 3 months by newly diagnosed Graves' disease patients. A total of roughly 35 samples underwent TCR sequencing: approximately 13 from persistent and roughly 20 from newly diagnosed Graves' disease patients. The study was conducted in China and was registered as a clinical trial. Persistent Graves' disease patients were compared with newly diagnosed Graves' disease patients by peripheral blood TCR sequencing and RNA sequencing. Study-wide conclusions, independent of this receptor: Patients with persistent disease shared more public clonotypes (about 2,900) than newly diagnosed patients did (more than 900). Peripheral blood alone was examined, since thyroid tissue, which constituted the primary lesion, could not be accessed. Lower TCR Shannon entropy and fewer highly expanded clones were observed in persistent Graves' disease patients than in newly diagnosed patients, which suggested clonal expansion. Sequencing and analysis were restricted to the TCR beta chain. The small sample size was acknowledged by the authors as a limitation that may reduce accuracy.

This clonotype has more than one count but fewer than ten. Its antigen remains undetermined. Per-base qualities were not stored, and no clone one base away is much larger. Receptor amplification or capture employed multiplex PCR. TCRdb records Illumina HiSeq 4000 as the sequencer. TCR beta libraries were built with iRepertoire HTBI primers and Arm-PCR amplification of CDR3 regions. Before sequencing, the PCR products went through gel purification. On the study's bioinformatics: A total of 62 TRBV and under 15 TRBJ segments were identified across samples and were used for gene usage analysis of CDR3 amino acid clonotypes. COPE and FqMerger were used to merge the filtered high-quality paired reads into contigs. BLAST was used to align contigs to IMGT TRBV, TRBD and TRBJ reference genes, with CDR3 defined following IMGT. Highly expanded clones were defined as clonotypes with a frequency above 0.1%. Repertoire diversity was measured by Shannon entropy, and V-J evenness by the Gini coefficient. A clonotype was considered public if more than one individual shared it. TCRdb passed the public sequencing reads through fastp at Q25 and MiXCR, retaining productive beta sequences. Rows with a matching CDR3 protein are joined into one entry that keeps the most common DNA and genes. The V and J calls, along with clone size, are taken from TCRdb and not from the paper's own processing. The sample has hundreds of thousands of distinct CDR3 sequences on record, roughly 16% of them singletons. Together, the top ten hold 12% of the sample.

Reading the label with the study, this specimen's time point is: newly diagnosed GD, antithyroid drugs for less than 3 months. For both TCR sequencing and RNA sequencing, RNA was extracted from PBMCs using TRIzol. The diagnosis of Graves' disease was made according to American Thyroid Association guidelines. Patients were recruited from an endocrinology department in Xi'an, China. Each patient gave 8.5 to 9.5 milliliters of peripheral blood, collected in an EDTA anticoagulant tube. Ficoll Paque Plus density gradient separation was used to isolate PBMCs, and no further T cell sorting was done. An Agilent 2100 Bioanalyzer and agarose gel were used to check RNA quality, while a NanoDrop 2000 measured RNA concentration. The data also belong to a second study, concerning T cells in Graves' hyperthyroidism and ophthalmopathy. Reported in the second study: Graves' hyperthyroidism was defined as stable when no progression to ophthalmopathy occurred over 18 months of follow-up. The hyperthyroidism patients were between 18 and 65 years old and newly diagnosed, with a disease duration of less than 2 months. Any patient with an uncontrolled infection, another autoimmune disease, pregnancy or lactation was excluded. Clinical symptoms, serum thyroxine and TRAb, thyroid ultrasound, and orbital computed tomography formed the basis for the diagnoses. For the first round of RT-PCR on the TCR CDR3, the HTBI primer set was used together with the Qiagen OneStep RT-PCR kit. Most expanded thyroid clonotypes (frequency above 0.001) were also detected in blood, suggesting blood repertoires may reflect thyroid immune responses. A model built on a 13 V-J signature distinguished ophthalmopathy from stable hyperthyroidism, reaching about 88% sensitivity and around 81% specificity in cross-validation and 80%/75% in testing. In validation, the model predicted progression to ophthalmopathy with around 71% sensitivity and over 72% specificity, a median of 6.5 months before onset. To identify TCR V-J signatures that set the groups apart, the researchers used a discovery cohort of 100 or so patients, made up of around 42 with Graves' ophthalmopathy and around 58 with stable Graves' hyperthyroidism. Prospective prediction of ophthalmopathy was tested in an independent validation cohort of approximately 19 hyperthyroidism patients and some 17 patients who later progressed to ophthalmopathy. The 90 to 100 discovery patients were randomly divided into training and test sets at a 7:3 ratio. Thyroid tissue and blood T-cell repertoires from six Graves' hyperthyroidism patients were also compared in the study. Following sampling, methimazole starting at 30 mg daily was given to hyperthyroidism patients, and high-dose intravenous methylprednisolone was given to ophthalmopathy patients. The libraries were constructed in a second round of multiplex PCR and then size-selected and purified. Sequencing of the libraries was done on an Illumina HiSeq2000 using paired-end 100 bp reads. Raw data were processed with SOAPnuke, discarding reads with adapters, uncalled bases, mean Phred below 15, or no exact constant-primer or identifier match. High-quality paired reads were merged with COPE v1.2.5, and unique nucleotide sequences were defined as clonotypes. MiTCR v1.1 was used to align clonotypes to the IMGT TRBV, TRBD and TRBJ reference segments. Only V-J combinations with frequency above 0.0001, covering approximately 99% of repertoires, were analysed. The TCS score was defined as F50 (clonal expansion) divided by E x V (chaos), with BLOSUM62-based TCRdist calculated between CDR3 peptides within each V-J. Welch's t-statistics and random forest reduced roughly 540 V-J features to 13, which were used in a naive Bayes classifier (R e1071). Sample size was not statistically predetermined, and investigators were not blinded to group allocation. The paper describes TCR Vbeta CDR3 sequencing of roughly 130 peripheral blood samples, made up of some 40 ophthalmopathy patients, around 78 hyperthyroidism patients and 17 progressor patients.

Source: peripheral blood mononuclear cells (PBMCs), taken at new diagnosis, from a patient treated with antithyroid drugs. This clonotype was sampled from a man between 18 and 35 years old with Graves disease. Donor details come from another sample of the same person, matched by shared clones.

The DNA sequence is given as TGTGCCAGCAGTTTATTAACAGGGCAGAATGAGCAGTTCTTC. Translated, this gives CASSLLTGQNEQFF. The chain is assembled from TRBV28 and TRBJ2-1; the D gene is perhaps TRBD1, on 6 matching bases. Trimming at the junction amounts to 1 base on V and 7 bases on J, and the germline ends lie 11 bases apart. The CDR3 runs 14 amino acids, cysteine and phenylalanine included. Left in the record is the CDR3 DNA by itself, 42 bases read in frame from the first base. The CDR1 and CDR2 encoded by the germline V gene are MDHEN and SYDVKM.